A selection of T cell receptor beta chains follows, all from one sample in a study of blood T cell repertoires in COVID-19. Sequencing was performed with immunoSEQ multiplex PCR; in TCRdb, only in-frame clones are kept and a portion is missing. The sample shows over 250,000 clones, 80% to 90% of them seen only once. Sequenced input: peripheral blood. The source of these receptors is a woman aged 50 to 65 with acute or convalescent COVID-19. CDR3s include the opening cysteine and the closing phenylalanine or tryptophan. The order of the fields is clone size, J gene, V gene, D gene, CDR3 protein, CDR3 DNA. A D gene is named only where the DNA matches it firmly. Size is omitted from some rows. Given values are once, few, many or a class for expanded clones.

clone_size: .
j_call: TRBJ2-3
v_call: TRBV27
d_call: .
cdr3_aa: CASSFGPGLGGDTQYF
cdr3_nt: TGTGCCAGCAGTTTCGGCCCGGGTCTCGGTGGAGATACGCAGTATTTT

clone_size: few
j_call: TRBJ1-1
v_call: TRBV19
d_call: TRBD1
cdr3_aa: CASKLTGGGDTEAFF
cdr3_nt: TGTGCCAGTAAACTAACAGGGGGCGGTGACACTGAAGCTTTCTTT

clone_size: .
j_call: TRBJ2-5
v_call: TRBV7-9
d_call: TRBD2
cdr3_aa: CASSLVAIAGKETQYF
cdr3_nt: TGTGCCAGCAGCTTAGTGGCTATAGCGGGGAAAGAGACCCAGTACTTC

clone_size: .
j_call: TRBJ2-5
v_call: TRBV19
d_call: TRBD1
cdr3_aa: CASSINRGRETQYF
cdr3_nt: TGTGCCAGTAGTATCAACAGGGGGCGAGAGACCCAGTACTTC

clone_size: .
j_call: TRBJ2-1
v_call: TRBV28
d_call: TRBD1
cdr3_aa: CASRKTGVPEQFF
cdr3_nt: TGTGCCAGCAGAAAGACAGGGGTACCTGAGCAGTTCTTC

clone_size: .
j_call: TRBJ1-4
v_call: TRBV11-2
d_call: TRBD1
cdr3_aa: CASSPGTGREKLFF
cdr3_nt: TGTGCCAGCAGCCCCGGGACAGGGCGCGAAAAACTGTTTTTT

clone_size: .
j_call: TRBJ2-1
v_call: TRBV27
d_call: TRBD2
cdr3_aa: CASSPWGEGDNEQFF
cdr3_nt: TGTGCCAGCAGTCCTTGGGGGGAGGGAGACAATGAGCAGTTCTTC

clone_size: .
j_call: TRBJ2-3
v_call: TRBV7-3
d_call: TRBD2
cdr3_aa: CASSPRTSGPTDTQYF
cdr3_nt: TGTGCCAGCAGCCCACGGACTAGCGGTCCCACAGATACGCAGTATTTT

clone_size: .
j_call: TRBJ1-2
v_call: TRBV28
d_call: .
cdr3_aa: CASNAVAPNYGYTF
cdr3_nt: TGTGCCAGCAACGCCGTCGCGCCTAACTATGGCTACACCTTC

clone_size: few
j_call: TRBJ2-3
v_call: TRBV27
d_call: TRBD2
cdr3_aa: CASRRLAGGTTDTQYF
cdr3_nt: TGTGCCAGCAGGAGACTAGCGGGAGGGACGACAGATACGCAGTATTTT

clone_size: few
j_call: TRBJ1-2
v_call: TRBV10-3
d_call: TRBD1
cdr3_aa: CAIRTNRGVYGYTF
cdr3_nt: TGTGCCATCAGGACAAACAGGGGAGTCTATGGCTACACCTTC

clone_size: .
j_call: TRBJ1-3
v_call: TRBV2
d_call: .
cdr3_aa: CASRRQFYSGNTIYF
cdr3_nt: TGTGCCAGCAGACGACAGTTTTACTCTGGAAACACCATATATTTT

clone_size: .
j_call: TRBJ2-3
v_call: TRBV2
d_call: TRBD2
cdr3_aa: CASSERLAGTRDTQYF
cdr3_nt: TGTGCCAGCAGTGAGAGGTTAGCGGGAACACGGGATACGCAGTATTTT

clone_size: .
j_call: TRBJ1-2
v_call: TRBV15
d_call: .
cdr3_aa: CATSRPPGGDYGYTF
cdr3_nt: TGTGCCACCAGCAGACCCCCGGGGGGAGATTATGGCTACACCTTC

clone_size: once
j_call: TRBJ2-2
v_call: TRBV11-1
d_call: .
cdr3_aa: CASSLLQGGTGELFF
cdr3_nt: TGTGCCAGCAGCTTACTGCAGGGGGGCACCGGGGAGCTGTTTTTT